These 27 T cell receptor beta chains originate from one sample sequenced in a study of T cells in Graves' hyperthyroidism and ophthalmopathy. Amplified TCR beta CDR3 regions derived from RNA transcripts. Using the HTBI primer set, a first-round RT-PCR was run on the TCR CDR3. MiXCR, applied by TCRdb to the multiplex PCR reads, yields one record per CDR3 protein. Of a few hundred thousand distinct CDR3 sequences in the sample, roughly 14% were seen once. Specimen: blood. The origin of the receptors is a woman in her 30s with Graves' hyperthyroidism.

The table lists this clonotype with a few counts. The gene calls are TRBV9 and TRBJ2-3; 10 bases are shared with TRBD2. The germline V gene encodes CDR1 SGDLS and CDR2 YYNGEE. CDR3 size: 15 residues. The V gene end was trimmed by 2 bases and the J gene end by 3 bases; junction bases not matched to a gene: 3. Here the CDR3 DNA reads TGTGCCAGCAGCGTCTCTAGCGGGAGTACAGATACGCAGTATTTT. This codes for CASSVSSGSTDTQYF. Complete variable domain (other parts from reference TRBV9 and TRBJ2-3): DSGVTQTPKHLITATGQRVTLRCSPRSGDLSVYWYQQSLDQGLQFLIQYYNGEERAKGNILERFSAQQFPDLHSELNLSSLELGDSALYFCASSVSSGSTDTQYFGPGTRLTVL.

The sample holds a few counts of this clonotype. The V call is TRBV3-1, the J call TRBJ2-2; TRBD2 matches 8 bases. CDR1 and CDR2 (germline): LGHDT, YNNKEL (reference sequence). This CDR3 spans 16 amino acids. Trimming took 7 bases from V and 7 from J; bases not matched to a gene: 14. In DNA form, the CDR3 reads TGTGCCAGCAAGACTACGACTAGCGCAGAACACGGGGAGCTGTTTTTT. As protein: CASKTTTSAEHGELFF.

The V gene is TRBV29-1, the J gene TRBJ2-2; 9 bases are shared with TRBD1. CDR3 size: 14 residues. J lost 8 bases, V lost 4 bases, and 8 bases had no gene match. In germline, CDR1 is SQVTM, CDR2 ANQGSEA. The CDR3 sequence is CSVGWTGDLGELFF. As DNA, the CDR3 is TGCAGCGTTGGGTGGACAGGGGATTTGGGGGAGCTGTTTTTT.

This clonotype was recorded many times. This chain links TRBV6-2 or TRBV6-3 with TRBJ1-2, with a tentative D call TRBD1 (6 bases). In germline, CDR1 is MNHEY, CDR2 SVGEGT. The V gene lost 5 bases and the J gene lost 8 bases, with 18 bases spanning the gap. CDR3 length: 14 residues. This CDR3 reads CASSALGGRKGYTF. Here the CDR3 DNA reads TGTGCCAGCAGTGCCCTCGGGGGGCGTAAAGGCTACACCTTC.

J is TRBJ2-1 and V is TRBV30; D possibly uses TRBD1 or TRBD2 (5 bases each). The CDR3 consists of 14 residues. From germline, CDR1 is GTSNPN and CDR2 SVGIG (reference sequence). V was clipped by 8 bases and J by 0 bases, with 14 bases between them. The DNA of the CDR3 is TGTGCCCTAACCCGAGGGGCCTCCTACAATGAGCAGTTCTTC. It translates to CALTRGASYNEQFF.

This clonotype has more than one count but fewer than ten. The chain combines TRBV6-5 with TRBJ1-5; D gene uncertain. Germline lookup yields CDR1 MNHEY and CDR2 SVGAGI. The CDR3 has 15 residues. Trimming cost V 3 bases and J 8 bases, with 17 bases left between them. The CDR3 region has the DNA TGTGCCAGCAGTTATCGAGGGCTCCCCGGAGAGCCCCAGCATTTT. It specifies CASSYRGLPGEPQHF.

This clonotype has ten or more counts. The rearrangement joins TRBV5-1 to TRBJ2-3, with TRBD2 identical over 8 bases. CDR3 length: 16 amino acids. Germline V gene data show CDR1 as SGHRS and CDR2 as YFSETQ. Germline trimming cut 6 bases from V and 4 bases from J; bases unmatched to any gene: 13. CDR3: CASKLVAGSGADTQYF. In nucleotides, the CDR3 is TGCGCCAGCAAGTTGGTAGCGGGGTCAGGAGCAGATACGCAGTATTTT.

In this sample, this clonotype turned up a few times. The chain recombines TRBV9 with TRBJ2-3; TRBD2 agrees at 11 bases. The ends lost 0 bases at V and 4 bases at J; junction bases unmatched: 13. Germline V gene sequence: CDR1 SGDLS, CDR2 YYNGEE. The CDR3 is made up of 19 amino acids. CDR3 protein: CASSVVGGTSGLGADTQYF. The CDR3 region has the DNA TGTGCCAGCAGCGTAGTTGGGGGGACTAGCGGACTCGGGGCAGATACGCAGTATTTT.

Details on this clonotype: Sequence at one end of the junction differs from germline and may be a read error. The chain uses TRBV10-3 and TRBJ1-1; D ambiguous. Per germline, CDR1 ENHRY and CDR2 SYGVKD. The CDR3 sequence is 13 residues long. The CDR3 coding sequence is TGTGCCATCAGTAACCCGAGTAACACTGGAGCTTTCTTT. This sequence encodes CAISNPSNTGAFF.

The chain joins TRBV20-1 to TRBJ2-7; no definite D call. Germline assignment: CDR1 DFQATT and CDR2 SNEGSKA (reference sequence). V shed 4 bases and J shed 5 bases, with 18 bases lying between them. The CDR3 totals 14 residues. CDR3 DNA sequence: TGCAGTGCTATAACAGACGGAAGGTCCCACGAGCAGTACTTC. It is translated as CSAITDGRSHEQYF.

In its sample, this clonotype was seen many times. The V and J genes are TRBV6-1 and TRBJ2-7; D ambiguous. The CDR3 extends over 12 amino acids. Trimming left V 5 bases short and J 5 bases short, with 10 bases between. Germline lookup yields CDR1 MNHNS and CDR2 SASEGT. CDR3 nucleotide sequence: TGTGCCAGCAGTCCGTCCCTAAACGAGCAGTACTTC. It translates to CASSPSLNEQYF.

This clonotype was counted between two and nine times. The V call is TRBV27, the J call TRBJ2-6; possibly TRBD1 for D (6 bases). Germline values: CDR1 MNHEY, CDR2 SMNVEV (reference sequence). The CDR3 has 18 amino acids. Trimming cost V 6 bases and J 0 bases, with 18 bases left between them. CDR3 sequence (DNA): TGTGCCAGCAGGGGGGCAATAGGGTGGAGCTCTGGGGCCAACGTCCTGACTTTC. It translates to CASRGAIGWSSGANVLTF. The entire variable domain, with the rest obtained from reference TRBV27 and TRBJ2-6, is as follows: EAQVTQNPRYLITVTGKKLTVTCSQNMNHEYMSWYRQDPGLGLRQIYYSMNVEVTDKGDVPEGYKVSRKEKRNFPLILESPSPNQTSLYFCASRGAIGWSSGANVLTFGAGSRLTVL.

The sample holds many counts of this clonotype. This chain uses TRBV3-1 with TRBJ2-1; 8 nucleotides line up with TRBD1. The V and J ends lost 0 bases and 8 bases, in that order; junction bases with no gene match: 9. CDR3 length: 16 amino acids. Germline V gene lookup returns CDR1 LGHDT and CDR2 YNNKEL (reference sequence). This CDR3 reads CASSQDGRGQRDEQFF. As DNA, the CDR3 is TGTGCCAGCAGCCAAGACGGCAGGGGGCAGAGGGATGAGCAGTTCTTC.

The chain couples TRBV11-2 to TRBJ2-3; 16 bases map to TRBD2. Germline CDR1 reads SGHAT; CDR2 reads FQNNGV. The CDR3 consists of 21 residues. J gave up 3 bases and V 0 bases, and 12 bases lay outside the gene matches. CDR3 bases: TGTGCCAGCAGCTTAGAAGGCGTGCTGGGACTAGCGGGAGGGGGTACAGATACGCAGTATTTT. It codes for CASSLEGVLGLAGGGTDTQYF.

This chain connects TRBV14 to TRBJ2-3, with 8 bases matching TRBD1. The J segment lost 0 bases and the V segment lost 0 bases, leaving 8 bases of the junction unmatched. CDR3 length: 18 residues. Germline loops: CDR1 SGHDN, CDR2 FVKESK. The CDR3 nucleotides are TGTGCCAGCAGCCAAGAACGGACAGGGAACCCTAGCACAGATACGCAGTATTTT. Its protein is CASSQERTGNPSTDTQYF.

In this sample, this clonotype turned up many times. V is TRBV20-1 and J is TRBJ2-7, with 8 nucleotides matching TRBD2. Germline V gives CDR1 DFQATT, CDR2 SNEGSKA (reference sequence). The CDR3 extends over 12 amino acids. The V segment lost 5 bases and the J segment 7 bases; nucleotides outside the gene matches: 7. The CDR3 spells CSAWVAGYEQYF. The CDR3 DNA is TGCAGTGCTTGGGTAGCGGGATATGAGCAGTACTTC.

A note on this clonotype: A much bigger clone sits one base away, suggesting this may be a read error. J is TRBJ1-1 and V is TRBV19; D not resolved. The CDR3 contains 13 residues. The germline V gene has CDR1 LNHDA and CDR2 SQIVND (reference sequence). V lost 3 bases, J lost 0 bases, and 5 bases lay in between. In DNA, the CDR3 is TGTGCCAGTAGTATTAATGTGAACACTGAAGCTTTCTTT. Amino acids: CASSINVNTEAFF.

Comments on this clonotype: A much bigger clone sits one base away, suggesting this may be a read error. The chain uses TRBV12-3 or TRBV12-4 and TRBJ1-1; 9 nucleotides agree with TRBD1. V trimming: 11 bases; J trimming: 1 base; junction bases outside the gene matches: 8. The CDR3 runs 14 residues. The CDR3 loop is CAGRWDRENTEAFF. The DNA for the CDR3 is TGTGCCGGTAGATGGGACAGGGAGAACACTGAAGCTTTCTTT.

Only a few counts were recorded for this clonotype. CDR3 nucleotides: TGTGCCGTGGTCCGGGAGGGTAATGAAGCTTTCTTT. This sequence encodes CAVVREGNEAFF. The rearrangement joins TRBV30 to TRBJ1-1, with D uncertain. Trimming cost V 8 bases and J 7 bases, with 17 bases left between them. The germline gives CDR1 GTSNPN, CDR2 SVGIG (reference sequence). This CDR3 contains 12 residues.

This clonotype was recorded at least ten times. The J gene is TRBJ2-6, the V gene TRBV30; D not certain. The V gene lost 0 bases and the J gene lost 2 bases, with 8 bases spanning the gap. CDR3 length equals 15 residues. Germline V gene data show CDR1 as GTSNPN and CDR2 as SVGIG (reference sequence). The CDR3 coding sequence is TGTGCCTGGAGTGTTTTCCGAACTGGGGCCAACGTCCTGACTTTC. It specifies CAWSVFRTGANVLTF.

This clonotype has at least ten counts. The chain has TRBV7-2 and TRBJ1-2; TRBD1 aligns across 7 bases. The CDR3 totals 16 residues. Unmatched junction bases numbered 11, after V lost 4 bases and J lost 3 bases. Looked up from germline, CDR1 is SGHTA and CDR2 is FQGNSA. The CDR3 loop is CASSSRTGVQDYGYTF. The CDR3 nucleotides are TGTGCCAGCAGCTCCCGAACAGGGGTTCAGGACTATGGCTACACCTTC.

V gene TRBV7-7 combines with J gene TRBJ2-7; D is unresolved. Germline CDR1 and CDR2: SSHAT and FNYEAQ (reference sequence). The CDR3 is made up of 13 amino acids. V gave up 5 bases and J gave up 6 bases, with 14 bases separating them. The CDR3 DNA sequence: TGTGCCAGCAGCGAGCAGGTCTCGGGCGAGCAGTACTTC. It specifies CASSEQVSGEQYF.

This chain uses TRBV27 with TRBJ2-2, with TRBD1 matching over 8 bases. The germline V gene has CDR1 MNHEY and CDR2 SMNVEV (reference sequence). The CDR3 runs 15 residues. V lost 6 bases to trimming and J lost 3 bases; unmatched junction nucleotides: 6. This CDR3 reads CASSLDRAYTGELFF. In nucleotides, the CDR3 is TGTGCCAGCAGCTTGGACAGGGCTTACACCGGGGAGCTGTTTTTT.

Details on this clonotype: This may come from a read error, since a much larger clone is one base off. The chain recombines TRBV25-1 with TRBJ2-5; 7 bases are a match to TRBD1. The CDR3 is 14 residues long. Germline V gives CDR1 MGHDK, CDR2 SYGVNS. The DNA for the CDR3 is TGTGCCAGCAGTGAATCAGGACAGGCAGAGGCCCAGTACTTC. Protein product: CASSESGQAEAQYF.

This clonotype was picked up many times. The chain combines TRBV3-1 with TRBJ1-6; possible D gene TRBD1, 5 bases. CDR3 length: 15 residues. The germline V gene has CDR1 LGHDT and CDR2 YNNKEL (reference sequence). Trimming cost V 3 bases and J 7 bases, with 13 bases left between them. The CDR3 region is CASSQTRDGNSPLHF. CDR3 coding DNA: TGTGCCAGCAGCCAGACCCGGGACGGCAATTCACCCCTCCACTTT. Full variable domain (remainder filled in from reference TRBV3-1 and TRBJ1-6): DTAVSQTPKYLVTQMGNDKSIKCEQNLGHDTMYWYKQDSKKFLKIMFSYNNKELIINETVPNRFSPKSPDKAHLNLHINSLELGDSAVYFCASSQTRDGNSPLHFGNGTRLTVT.

This clonotype was detected many times. The chain couples TRBV5-1 to TRBJ1-5, with D possibly TRBD1 on 6 matching bases. Germline V gives CDR1 SGHRS, CDR2 YFSETQ. V lost 0 bases and J lost 6, with 7 bases in between. The CDR3 covers 13 residues. The CDR3 sequence is CASSLGGGQPQHF. The CDR3 DNA sequence: TGCGCCAGCAGCTTGGGAGGGGGTCAGCCCCAGCATTTT.

This clonotype was detected many times. V usage is TRBV6-1 and J usage is TRBJ1-2, with TRBD1 identical over 7 bases. After removal of 1 base from V and 5 bases from J, the junction contained 7 bases not matched to a gene. CDR1 MNHNS and CDR2 SASEGT come from the germline V gene. This CDR3 comprises 15 residues. CDR3 DNA sequence: TGTGCCAGCAGTGAAGTTGAGGGGGCGAGGTATGGCTACACCTTC. It translates to CASSEVEGARYGYTF.